The 16 T cell receptor beta chains below were found in one sample sequenced in a study of blood T cell repertoires in COVID-19. Clones were read by immunoSEQ multiplex PCR, and TCRdb kept only the in-frame ones, dropping some. In the table there are roughly 60,000 clones, approximately 88% of which are singletons. Material: peripheral blood. The receptors originated from a man aged 25-40 years with COVID-19, enrolled during active disease.

J is TRBJ1-5 and V is TRBV21-1; TRBD1 is the table's D call and was not checked against the DNA. TRBV21-1 is annotated as a pseudogene. The CDR3 consists of 17 residues. Here the CDR3 DNA reads TGTGCCAGCAGCAAAACAGGGGGGCTTTCTAGCAATCAGCCCCAGCATTTT. Its translation is CASSKTGGLSSNQPQHF.

This chain joins TRBV24-1 and TRBJ2-3; D possibly corresponds to TRBD2 (5 bases). Per germline, CDR1 KGHDR and CDR2 SFDVKD. CDR3 size: 14 residues. V lost 9 bases and J 3 bases, leaving 15 bases between the germline ends. The CDR3 protein is CATSTRKGTDTQYF. The DNA for the CDR3 is TGTGCCACCTCCACTAGAAAGGGAACAGATACGCAGTATTTT.

V usage is TRBV2 and J usage is TRBJ2-3, with 7 nucleotides matching TRBD2. CDR3 size: 14 residues. From germline, CDR1 is SNHLY and CDR2 FYNNEI. V trimming: 8 bases; J trimming: 4 bases; junction bases outside the gene matches: 9. The CDR3 protein is CASRGLGVADTQYF. The CDR3 bases are TGTGCCAGCCGTGGACTAGGTGTGGCAGATACGCAGTATTTT. Full variable domain (remainder filled in from reference TRBV2 and TRBJ2-3): EPEVTQTPSHQVTQMGQEVILRCVPISNHLYFYWYRQILGQKVEFLVSFYNNEISEKSEIFDDQFSVERPDGSNFTLKIRSTKLEDSAMYFCASRGLGVADTQYFGPGTRLTVL.

This rearrangement joins TRBV3-1 (or the pseudogene TRBV3-2) to TRBJ2-2; TRBD2 aligns across 9 bases. From germline, CDR1 is LGHDT and CDR2 YNNKEL (reference sequence). CDR3 length: 16 residues. J was trimmed by 1 base and V by 4 bases; bases with no gene match: 4. The CDR3 is CASSPRLAENTGELFF. The CDR3 DNA sequence: TGTGCCAGCAGCCCCCGACTAGCGGAGAACACCGGGGAGCTGTTTTTT.

V usage is TRBV4-2 and J usage is TRBJ2-5; TRBD2 aligns across 7 bases. CDR3 length: 15 residues. The trim removed 4 bases at V and 5 bases at J, leaving 10 bases unmatched. Germline V gene sequence: CDR1 LGHNA, CDR2 YNFKEQ. The CDR3 region is CASSPEGRETETQYF. The CDR3 bases are TGTGCCAGCAGCCCTGAGGGGCGGGAGACGGAGACCCAGTACTTC.

The chain couples TRBV5-6 to TRBJ2-3, with D maybe TRBD1 (5 bases). There are 13 residues in the CDR3. Germline V gene data show CDR1 as SGHDT and CDR2 as YYEEEE. The germline V and J ends were trimmed by 2 bases and 5 bases, with 9 bases remaining between them. The DNA of the CDR3 is TGTGCCAGCAGCTTTGACAGAAAAGATACGCAGTATTTT. Translating gives CASSFDRKDTQYF.

This clone was seen only once. This chain connects TRBV7-2 to TRBJ2-7, with 7 bases aligning to TRBD2. V lost 5 bases, J lost 1 base, and 2 bases stayed unmatched. Germline V gene sequence: CDR1 SGHTA, CDR2 FQGNSA. The CDR3 sequence is 13 residues long. The CDR3: CASSRTSSYEQYF. CDR3 DNA sequence: TGTGCCAGCAGCCGGACTAGTTCCTACGAGCAGTACTTC.

The gene calls are TRBV7-3 and TRBJ1-1; a weak D match, TRBD1 (6 bases). The V and J ends lost 5 bases and 2 bases respectively, with 12 bases between them. Germline CDR1 reads SGHTA; CDR2 reads FQGTGA. The CDR3 runs to 14 residues. The CDR3 nucleotides read TGTGCCAGCAGCCCCTCGACAGGAAACACTGAAGCTTTCTTT. Residues: CASSPSTGNTEAFF.

The rearrangement links TRBV28 to TRBJ2-7, with 12 bases matching TRBD2. The V gene end was trimmed by 5 bases and the J gene end by 5 bases; junction bases not matched to a gene: 10. Germline CDR1 is MDHEN and CDR2 is SYDVKM. The CDR3 spans 16 residues. The CDR3 sequence is CASSIGLAGIFHEQYF. CDR3 DNA sequence: TGTGCCAGCAGTATAGGACTAGCGGGAATTTTCCACGAGCAGTACTTC.

This clone turned up a few times. This chain joins TRBV4-1 and TRBJ2-7; 12 bases fit TRBD2. CDR3 size: 15 residues. The V gene end was trimmed by 4 bases and the J gene end by 6 bases; junction bases not matched to a gene: 7. Germline V gene sequence: CDR1 MGHRA, CDR2 YSYEKL. The CDR3 nucleotides are TGCGCCAGCAGCCTGGGAGCTAGCGGGAGGGGCGAGCAGTACTTC. Protein sequence: CASSLGASGRGEQYF.

The rearrangement uses TRBV3-1 (or the pseudogene TRBV3-2) and TRBJ1-5; D is uncertain. Trimming shortened V by 3 bases and J by 7 bases, and 7 bases separated the two germline ends. The CDR3 extends over 12 amino acids. Per germline, CDR1 LGHDT and CDR2 YNNKEL (reference sequence). In DNA, the CDR3 is TGTGCCAGCAGCCAGGGCTCGCAGCCCCAGCATTTT. Translated: CASSQGSQPQHF.

The rearrangement uses TRBV6-2 or TRBV6-3 and TRBJ1-4, with 7 bases identical to TRBD1. With V trimmed by 0 bases and J by 10 bases, 11 bases remained unmatched. Germline CDR1 is MNHEY and CDR2 is SVGEGT. The CDR3 is made up of 16 amino acids. The DNA of the CDR3 is TGTGCCAGCAGTTACTCTTTAGTAGGGGGCAGCGTAAAACTGTTTTTT. Translation: CASSYSLVGGSVKLFF.

V gene TRBV7-9 combines with J gene TRBJ2-7, with D tentatively TRBD1 (5 bases). The CDR3 has 14 amino acids. V was pared by 0 bases and J by 2 bases, with 8 bases between. Germline CDR1 reads SEHNR; CDR2 reads FQNEAQ (reference sequence). CDR3 protein: CASSLAQATYEQYF. CDR3 bases: TGTGCCAGCAGCTTAGCACAGGCAACCTACGAGCAGTACTTC.

The J gene is TRBJ1-2, the V gene TRBV5-4, with D unresolved. The germline V gene has CDR1 SGHNT and CDR2 YYREEE (reference sequence). The V gene lost 4 bases and the J gene lost 6 bases, with 16 bases spanning the gap. This CDR3 spans 14 amino acids. CDR3 coding DNA: TGTGCCAGCAGCCCTAGCCCCGCTGGAGATGGCTACACCTTC. Translation: CASSPSPAGDGYTF.

CDR3: CASRGGTGETQYF. The CDR3 bases are TGCGCCAGCAGGGGAGGGACAGGGGAGACCCAGTACTTC. The J gene is TRBJ2-5, the V gene TRBV10-2, with TRBD1 identical over 9 bases. J gave up 5 bases and V 6 bases, and 4 bases lay outside the gene matches. This CDR3 spans 13 amino acids. Germline V gives CDR1 WSHSY, CDR2 SAAADI.

This rearrangement joins TRBV18 to TRBJ2-7; 14 bases agree with TRBD2. Germline trimming cut 7 bases from V and 6 bases from J; bases unmatched to any gene: 5. The CDR3 has 14 residues. The V gene's germline CDR1 is KGHSH and CDR2 LQKENI. The CDR3 loop reads CASFSGLAGVEQYF. The CDR3 DNA sequence: TGTGCCAGCTTTTCGGGACTAGCGGGAGTCGAGCAGTACTTC.